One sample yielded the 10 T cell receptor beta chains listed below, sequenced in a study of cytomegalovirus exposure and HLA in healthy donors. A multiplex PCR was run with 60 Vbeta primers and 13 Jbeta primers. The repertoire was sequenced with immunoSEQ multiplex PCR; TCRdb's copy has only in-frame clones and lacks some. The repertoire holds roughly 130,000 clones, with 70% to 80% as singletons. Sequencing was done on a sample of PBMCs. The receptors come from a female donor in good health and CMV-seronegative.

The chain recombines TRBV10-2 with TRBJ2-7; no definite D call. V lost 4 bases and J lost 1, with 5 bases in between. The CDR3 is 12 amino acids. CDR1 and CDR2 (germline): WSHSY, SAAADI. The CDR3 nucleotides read TGCGCCAGCAGTGTGAGGTCCTACGAGCAGTACTTC. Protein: CASSVRSYEQYF.

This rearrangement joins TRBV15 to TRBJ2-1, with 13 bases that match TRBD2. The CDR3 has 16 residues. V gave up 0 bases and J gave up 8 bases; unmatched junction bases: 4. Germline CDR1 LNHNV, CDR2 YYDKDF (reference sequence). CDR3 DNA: TGTGCCACCAGCAGAGATCGGACTAGCGGGAGCGATGAGCAGTTCTTC. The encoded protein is CATSRDRTSGSDEQFF.

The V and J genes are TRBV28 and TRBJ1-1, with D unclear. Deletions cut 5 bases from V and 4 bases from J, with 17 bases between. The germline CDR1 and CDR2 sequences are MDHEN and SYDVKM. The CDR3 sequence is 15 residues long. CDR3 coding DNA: TGTGCCAGCAGTGCCGGCCCCTCGGGAGGCACTGAAGCTTTCTTT. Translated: CASSAGPSGGTEAFF.

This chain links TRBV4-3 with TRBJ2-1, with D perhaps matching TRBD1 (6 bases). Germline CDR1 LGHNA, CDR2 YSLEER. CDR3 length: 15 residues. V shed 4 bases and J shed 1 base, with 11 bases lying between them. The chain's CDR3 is CASSLTGLSYNEQFF. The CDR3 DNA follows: TGCGCCAGCAGCCTTACAGGGCTATCCTACAATGAGCAGTTCTTC.

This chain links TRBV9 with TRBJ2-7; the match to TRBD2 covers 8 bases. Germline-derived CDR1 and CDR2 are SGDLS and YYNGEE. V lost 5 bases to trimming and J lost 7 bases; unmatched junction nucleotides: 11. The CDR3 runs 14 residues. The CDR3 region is CASSRLAGTWEQYF. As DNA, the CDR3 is TGTGCCAGCAGTCGTCTAGCGGGTACTTGGGAGCAGTACTTC.

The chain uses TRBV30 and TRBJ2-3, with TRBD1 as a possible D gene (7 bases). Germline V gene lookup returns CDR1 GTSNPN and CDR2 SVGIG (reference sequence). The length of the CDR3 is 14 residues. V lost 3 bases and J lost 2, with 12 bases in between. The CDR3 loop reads CAWSVRGVTDTQYF. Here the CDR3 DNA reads TGTGCCTGGAGCGTCAGGGGGGTCACAGATACGCAGTATTTT.

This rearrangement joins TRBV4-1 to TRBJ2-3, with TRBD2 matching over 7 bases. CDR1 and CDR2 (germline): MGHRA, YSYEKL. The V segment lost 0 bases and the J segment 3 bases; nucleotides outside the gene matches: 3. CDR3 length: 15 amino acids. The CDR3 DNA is TGCGCCAGCAGCCAAGAATCACTAGCGACAGATACGCAGTATTTT. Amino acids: CASSQESLATDTQYF.

CDR3 sequence: CASSQDKGVEYTGELFF. As DNA, the CDR3 is TGCGCCAGCAGCCAAGATAAAGGAGTAGAGTACACCGGGGAGCTGTTTTTT. This chain uses TRBV4-3 with TRBJ2-2; D unclear. The CDR3 is made up of 17 amino acids. With 0 bases removed from V and 3 bases from J, the gap between germline ends came to 14 bases. Germline V gene lookup returns CDR1 LGHNA and CDR2 YSLEER.

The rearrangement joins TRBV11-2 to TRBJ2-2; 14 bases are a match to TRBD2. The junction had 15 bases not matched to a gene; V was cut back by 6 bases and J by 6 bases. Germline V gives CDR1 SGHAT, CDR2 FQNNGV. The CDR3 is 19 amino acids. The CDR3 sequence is CASSLNGLAGGGSPGELFF. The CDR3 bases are TGTGCCAGCAGTTTAAATGGACTAGCGGGAGGAGGTTCCCCCGGGGAGCTGTTTTTT.

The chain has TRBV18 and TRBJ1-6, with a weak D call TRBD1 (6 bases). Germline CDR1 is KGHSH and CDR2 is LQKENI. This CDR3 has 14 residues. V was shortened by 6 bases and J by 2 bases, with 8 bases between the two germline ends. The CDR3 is CASSRTAYNSPLHF. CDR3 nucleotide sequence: TGTGCCAGCTCTCGGACAGCCTATAATTCACCCCTCCACTTT.